These 11 T cell receptor beta chains were sequenced from one sample in a study of T cells in Graves' hyperthyroidism and ophthalmopathy. RNA transcripts provided the source from which TCR beta CDR3 regions were amplified. The HTBI primer set was used in a first-round RT-PCR of the TCR CDR3. TCRdb ran MiXCR on the multiplex PCR reads and lists one entry per CDR3 protein. In the table there are 700,000 to 950,000 distinct CDR3 sequences, 30% to 40% of which are singletons. The sequenced sample consisted of blood. The receptors were gathered from a woman aged 40-49 years with Graves' hyperthyroidism.

This clonotype was picked up many times. The chain is built from TRBV7-2 and TRBJ1-2; D uncertain. CDR3 size: 13 residues. V was trimmed by 4 bases and J by 4 bases, leaving 10 bases between them. Germline CDR1 is SGHTA and CDR2 is FQGNSA. CDR3 nucleotides: TGTGCCAGCAGCTGGGTCACCTCCTATGGCTACACCTTC. The encoded protein is CASSWVTSYGYTF.

This clonotype occurred many times. The chain links TRBV9 to TRBJ1-2; D unresolved. Germline V gene sequence: CDR1 SGDLS, CDR2 YYNGEE. CDR3 length equals 15 residues. Trimming removed 0 bases at V and 3 bases at J, with 12 bases between. CDR3 sequence: CASSVETAPHYGYTF. The CDR3 region has the DNA TGTGCCAGCAGCGTAGAAACAGCCCCTCACTATGGCTACACCTTC. The whole variable domain, remainder taken from reference TRBV9 and TRBJ1-2, is DSGVTQTPKHLITATGQRVTLRCSPRSGDLSVYWYQQSLDQGLQFLIQYYNGEERAKGNILERFSAQQFPDLHSELNLSSLELGDSALYFCASSVETAPHYGYTFGSGTRLTVV.

This clonotype is a singleton in its sample. This chain connects TRBV20-1 to TRBJ1-5, with D unclear. CDR1 is DFQATT, CDR2 SNEGSKA, per germline (reference sequence). CDR3 length: 13 residues. Between the trimmed V and J ends, which lost 1 base and 5 bases, there was a span of 9 bases. The CDR3, as DNA: TGCAGTGCTAGAGTGAGGGCGGATCAGCCCCAGCATTTT. This encodes CSARVRADQPQHF.

This clonotype has just a few counts. This sequence joins TRBV19 and TRBJ1-3; D is ambiguous. The germline CDR1 and CDR2 sequences are LNHDA and SQIVND (reference sequence). The CDR3 loop spans 16 amino acids. V was clipped by 0 bases and J by 4 bases, with 13 bases between them. The CDR3: CASSIDLQIPGNTIYF. CDR3 nucleotide sequence: TGTGCCAGTAGTATAGACCTCCAGATTCCGGGAAACACCATATATTTT.

There are many counts of this clonotype. This chain uses TRBV7-2 with TRBJ1-2, with 7 positions matching TRBD1. J lost 0 bases, V lost 5 bases, and 6 bases had no gene match. Germline V gene lookup returns CDR1 SGHTA and CDR2 FQGNSA. The CDR3 contains 15 residues. The DNA for the CDR3 is TGTGCCAGCAGCACCCGACAGGGTACTAACTATGGCTACACCTTC. It translates to CASSTRQGTNYGYTF.

This clonotype has just one count. The chain combines TRBV20-1 with TRBJ2-1; 8 bases line up with TRBD2. Gene TRBJ2-7 matches the end of the DNA better, so the J call may be wrong. The germline CDR1 and CDR2 sequences are DFQATT and SNEGSKA (reference sequence). This CDR3 region has 15 residues. The CDR3 sequence is CSARDGTSGGNEQYF. CDR3 nucleotide sequence: TGCAGTGCTAGAGATGGAACTAGCGGTGGGAATGAGCAGTACTTC.

The sample holds a few counts of this clonotype. The chain has TRBV28 and TRBJ1-4, with unresolved D. Trimming took 7 bases from V and 8 from J, leaving 5 bases between them. CDR1 and CDR2 from the germline V gene are MDHEN and SYDVKM. This CDR3 has 10 residues. The CDR3 reads CASTGEKLFF. The CDR3 DNA is TGTGCCAGCACTGGGGAAAAACTGTTTTTT.

This clonotype has only a few counts. The chain carries TRBV6-5 and TRBJ1-3; D unclear. The V and J ends lost 0 bases and 0 bases respectively, with 6 bases between them. Germline CDR1 MNHEY, CDR2 SVGAGI. There are 15 residues in the CDR3. The CDR3 DNA follows: TGTGCCAGCAGTTACTCGCATGACTCTGGAAACACCATATATTTT. Protein sequence: CASSYSHDSGNTIYF.

The chain links TRBV7-9 to TRBJ1-2, with 10 nucleotides matching TRBD1. Germline values: CDR1 SEHNR, CDR2 FQNEAQ (reference sequence). The CDR3 is 16 residues long. Trimming took 5 bases from V and 4 from J; bases not matched to a gene: 10. CDR3 in DNA: TGTGCCAGCAGCGCCCGAGGACAGGGGGGGCCCTATGGCTACACCTTC. It is translated as CASSARGQGGPYGYTF.

This clonotype was counted a few times. V gene TRBV5-1 combines with J gene TRBJ1-1; possibly TRBD1 for D (5 bases). Trimming stripped 4 bases from V and 4 bases from J, with 17 bases between. From germline, CDR1 is SGHRS and CDR2 YFSETQ. This CDR3 is built from 15 residues. This CDR3 reads CASSLGNTGFTEAFF. The CDR3 bases are TGCGCCAGCAGCCTCGGTAATACAGGCTTCACTGAAGCTTTCTTT.

The chain joins TRBV10-3 to TRBJ1-1, with D unresolved. V lost 2 bases and J lost 7, with 8 bases in between. Germline CDR1 ENHRY, CDR2 SYGVKD. CDR3 size: 12 residues. This chain's CDR3 is CAISEIINEAFF. CDR3 DNA sequence: TGTGCCATCAGTGAGATAATCAATGAAGCTTTCTTT.